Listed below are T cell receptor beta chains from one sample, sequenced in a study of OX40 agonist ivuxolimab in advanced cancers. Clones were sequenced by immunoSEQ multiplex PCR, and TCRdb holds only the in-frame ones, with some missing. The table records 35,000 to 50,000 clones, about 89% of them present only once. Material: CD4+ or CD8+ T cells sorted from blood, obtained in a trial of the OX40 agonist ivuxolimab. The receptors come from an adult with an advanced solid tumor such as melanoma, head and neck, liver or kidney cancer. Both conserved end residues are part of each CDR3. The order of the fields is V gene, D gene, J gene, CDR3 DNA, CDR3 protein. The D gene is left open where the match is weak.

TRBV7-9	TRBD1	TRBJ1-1	TGTGCCAGCAGCTTGGGACAGGGCTTGTGGACTGAAGCTTTCTTT	CASSLGQGLWTEAFF
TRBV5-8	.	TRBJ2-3	TGTGCCAGCCCCCCAAGGGAGTACACAGATACGCAGTATTTT	CASPPREYTDTQYF
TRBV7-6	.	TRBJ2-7	TGTGCCAGCAGCTTAGCGCCCAGGGCCGCGGACGAGCAGTACTTC	CASSLAPRAADEQYF
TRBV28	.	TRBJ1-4	TGTGCCAGCAGTTTCCCCGCTCTCCATCGAGTGGCGACTAATGAAAAACTGTTTTTT	CASSFPALHRVATNEKLFF
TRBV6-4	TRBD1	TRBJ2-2	TGTGCCAGCAGTGCCGGGACAGGGGGCTTCACCGGGGAGCTGTTTTTT	CASSAGTGGFTGELFF
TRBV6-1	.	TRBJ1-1	TGTGCCAGCAGCTTGAGAGAGAGGACTGAAGCTTTCTTT	CASSLRERTEAFF
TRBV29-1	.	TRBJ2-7	TGCAGCGTTGAAGCCTCCGATTGGGGCTCCTACGAGCAGTACTTC	CSVEASDWGSYEQYF
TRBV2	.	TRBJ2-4	TGTGCCAGCAGGGATGATGGTCGAGCCAAAAACATTCAGTACTTC	CASRDDGRAKNIQYF
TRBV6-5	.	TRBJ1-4	TGTGCCAGCAGTGGTACAGTTGCAACTAATGAAAAACTGTTTTTT	CASSGTVATNEKLFF
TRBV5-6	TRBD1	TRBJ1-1	TGTGCCAGCAGCGGCGGACAGGAGGGGAACACTGAAGCTTTCTTT	CASSGGQEGNTEAFF
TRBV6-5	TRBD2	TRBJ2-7	TGTGCCAGCGGCCTAGCGGGGGATACCTACGAGCAGTACTTC	CASGLAGDTYEQYF
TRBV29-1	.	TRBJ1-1	TGCAGCGTTGGGGGGCCCGGGGATCACACTGAAGCTTTCTTT	CSVGGPGDHTEAFF